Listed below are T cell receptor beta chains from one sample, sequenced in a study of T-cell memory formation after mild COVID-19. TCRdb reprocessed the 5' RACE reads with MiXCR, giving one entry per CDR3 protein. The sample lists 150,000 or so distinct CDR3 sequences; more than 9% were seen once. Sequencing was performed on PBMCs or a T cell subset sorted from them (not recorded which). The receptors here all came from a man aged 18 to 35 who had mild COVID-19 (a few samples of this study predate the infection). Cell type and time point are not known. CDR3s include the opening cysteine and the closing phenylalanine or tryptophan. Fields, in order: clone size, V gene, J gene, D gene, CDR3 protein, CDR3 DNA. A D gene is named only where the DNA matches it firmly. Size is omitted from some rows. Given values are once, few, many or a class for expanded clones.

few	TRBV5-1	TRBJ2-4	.	CASSGGGASLSNIQYF	TGCGCCAGCAGCGGAGGGGGGGCCTCCCTAAGTAACATTCAGTACTTC
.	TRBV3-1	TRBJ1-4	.	CASSQENEKLFF	TGTGCCAGCAGCCAAGAAAATGAAAAACTGTTTTTT
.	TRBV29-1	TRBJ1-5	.	CSVRQGNQPQHF	TGCAGCGTGAGGCAGGGGAATCAGCCCCAGCATTTT
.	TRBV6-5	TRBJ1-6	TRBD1	CASSNLPGQGNSPLHF	TGTGCCAGCAGTAATTTACCGGGACAGGGTAATTCACCCCTCCACTTT
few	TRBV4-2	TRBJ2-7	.	CASSPAQGSSSYEQYF	TGTGCCAGCAGCCCCGCACAGGGATCCAGCTCCTACGAGCAGTACTTC
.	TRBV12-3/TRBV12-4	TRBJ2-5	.	CASSDRRRETQYF	TGTGCCAGCAGTGACAGGAGGAGGGAGACCCAGTACTTC
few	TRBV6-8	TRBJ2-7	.	CAQRRWGYEQYF	TGTGCCCAGCGACGCTGGGGTTACGAGCAGTACTTC
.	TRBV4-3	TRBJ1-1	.	CASSHSRVGGTEAFF	TGCGCCAGCAGCCACTCCAGGGTCGGAGGCACTGAAGCTTTCTTT
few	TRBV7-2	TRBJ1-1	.	CASSPLPGRQDTEAFF	TGTGCCAGCAGCCCCCTCCCGGGACGGCAAGACACTGAAGCTTTCTTT
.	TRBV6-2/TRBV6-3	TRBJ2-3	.	CASSYSRNQNTQYF	TGTGCCAGCAGTTACTCGCGCAACCAGAATACGCAGTATTTT
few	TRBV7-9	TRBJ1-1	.	CASSLLVGTEAFF	TGTGCCAGCAGCTTACTCGTCGGCACTGAAGCTTTCTTT
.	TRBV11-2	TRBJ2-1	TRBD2	CASSLVLANANEQFF	TGTGCCAGCAGCTTAGTACTAGCGAACGCCAATGAGCAGTTCTTC
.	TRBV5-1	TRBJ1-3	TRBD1	CASSPVPGQGNSGNTIYF	TGCGCCAGCAGCCCGGTCCCGGGACAGGGTAACTCTGGAAACACCATATATTTT
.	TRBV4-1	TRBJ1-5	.	CASSRDNSNQPQHF	TGCGCCAGCAGCCGGGACAATAGCAATCAGCCCCAGCATTTT
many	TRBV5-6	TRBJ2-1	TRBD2	CASSLSPGGHNEQFF	TGTGCCAGCAGCTTGTCCCCGGGGGGGCATAATGAGCAGTTCTTC
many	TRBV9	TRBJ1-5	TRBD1	CASSGTGASYQPQHF	TGTGCCAGCAGCGGGACAGGGGCGAGCTATCAGCCCCAGCATTTT
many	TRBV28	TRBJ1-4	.	CASSRSGEKLFF	TGTGCCAGCAGCCGCAGTGGTGAAAAACTGTTTTTT
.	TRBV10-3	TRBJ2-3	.	CAISDPLRGTDTQYF	TGTGCCATCAGTGACCCGCTGCGGGGCACAGATACGCAGTATTTT
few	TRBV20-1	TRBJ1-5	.	CSAREFQTNQPQHF	TGCAGTGCTAGAGAGTTTCAGACTAATCAGCCCCAGCATTTT
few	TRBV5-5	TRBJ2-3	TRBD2	CASSYGTSATTDTQYF	TGTGCCAGCAGCTACGGGACTAGCGCGACCACAGATACGCAGTATTTT
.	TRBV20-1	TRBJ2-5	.	CSARGRGAPAQYF	TGCAGTGCGAGGGGCAGGGGGGCCCCGGCCCAGTACTTC
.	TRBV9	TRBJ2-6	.	CASSPILGSGANVLTF	TGTGCCAGCAGCCCCATCTTAGGGTCCGGGGCCAACGTCCTGACTTTC
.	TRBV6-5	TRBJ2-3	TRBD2	CASRRPGLAVDTQYF	TGTGCCAGCAGAAGACCGGGACTAGCTGTAGATACGCAGTATTTT
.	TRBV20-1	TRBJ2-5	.	CSAIDIGRGSTETQYF	TGCAGTGCTATAGACATCGGCAGGGGTTCTACAGAGACCCAGTACTTC
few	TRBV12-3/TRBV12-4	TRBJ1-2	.	CASNYRSSPSGYTF	TGTGCCAGCAACTACAGGTCCAGCCCCTCCGGCTACACCTTC
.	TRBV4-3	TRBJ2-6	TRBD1	CASSLDRGIPPGANVLTF	TGCGCCAGCAGCCTGGACAGGGGGATCCCACCTGGGGCCAACGTCCTGACTTTC
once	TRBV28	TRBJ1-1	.	CASSDGLEAFF	TGTGCCAGCAGTGACGGACTGGAAGCTTTCTTT
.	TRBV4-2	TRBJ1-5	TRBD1	CASSEEDRPNQPQHF	TGTGCCAGCAGCGAAGAGGACAGGCCCAATCAGCCCCAGCATTTT
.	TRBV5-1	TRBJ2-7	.	CASSFRAKTASSYEQYF	TGCGCCAGCAGCTTTAGAGCGAAGACCGCTAGTTCCTACGAGCAGTACTTC
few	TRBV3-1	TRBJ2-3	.	CASSQEGTDTQYF	TGTGCCAGCAGCCAAGAGGGGACAGATACGCAGTATTTT
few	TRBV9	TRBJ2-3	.	CASNSLLSSTDTQYF	TGTGCCAGCAACTCTCTGCTGTCTAGCACAGATACGCAGTATTTT
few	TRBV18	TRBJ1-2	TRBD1	CASSRDRAEGYTF	TGTGCCAGCTCACGGGACAGGGCGGAAGGCTACACCTTC
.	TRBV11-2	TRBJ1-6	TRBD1	CASGTGVASPLHF	TGTGCCAGCGGGACAGGGGTTGCCTCACCCCTCCACTTT
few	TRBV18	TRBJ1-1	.	CASSPSGQMNTEAFF	TGTGCCAGCTCACCATCGGGCCAAATGAACACTGAAGCTTTCTTT
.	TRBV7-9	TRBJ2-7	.	CASSLIGGEQYF	TGTGCCAGCAGCTTGATCGGGGGCGAGCAGTACTTC
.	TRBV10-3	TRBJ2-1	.	CAISALAQGTQAYEQFF	TGTGCCATCAGTGCCTTAGCTCAGGGGACCCAGGCATATGAGCAGTTCTTC
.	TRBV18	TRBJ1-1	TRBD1	CASHQQGAEAFF	TGTGCCAGCCACCAGCAGGGGGCTGAAGCTTTCTTT